A selection of T cell receptor beta chains follows, all from one sample in a study of blood T cell repertoires in COVID-19. This table comes from immunoSEQ multiplex PCR, and its TCRdb copy is limited to in-frame clones, with some not included. The sample shows some 200,000 clones, more than 80% of them seen only once. Source material: PBMCs or T cells enriched from blood (not recorded which). The source is a woman aged 18-30 years who had recovered from COVID-19. Both conserved end residues are part of each CDR3. Each record gives: CDR3 DNA, CDR3 protein, D gene, V gene, clone size, J gene. D genes are given only for firm matches. Some rows have no size entry. The others give once, few or many, or a class for an expanded clone.

TGTGCCTGGAGTCCTAGCGGGAGTTCCTACGAGCAGTACTTC | CAWSPSGSSYEQYF | TRBD2 | TRBV30 | once | TRBJ2-7
TGTGCCAGCAGACTGGACAGGGCTGGCAATCAGCCCCAGCATTTT | CASRLDRAGNQPQHF | TRBD1 | TRBV6-5 | once | TRBJ1-5
TGTGCCAGCAGCGTTATTACAGATACGCAGTATTTT | CASSVITDTQYF | - | TRBV9 | - | TRBJ2-3
TGCAGCGTTGAAGCGGGGTCTCAGTCCTACGAGCAGTACTTC | CSVEAGSQSYEQYF | - | TRBV29-1 | - | TRBJ2-7
TGTGCCAGCAGAGCCCCCTCCCGAGGGCAGTACTTC | CASRAPSRGQYF | - | TRBV28 | - | TRBJ2-7
TGCACCAGCAGCCACTATGGGACAGGCCACTACGAGCAGTACTTC | CTSSHYGTGHYEQYF | - | TRBV1 | - | TRBJ2-7
TGCAGCGTCCAGGACGGGACTAGCAAATGGGAGACCCAGTACTTC | CSVQDGTSKWETQYF | TRBD2 | TRBV29-1 | - | TRBJ2-5
TGTGCCAGCAGCGCCACCCCGGGACAGAAAATATCTGGGGCCAACGTCCTGACTTTC | CASSATPGQKISGANVLTF | - | TRBV21-1 | - | TRBJ2-6
TGTGCCAGCAGCTTTACAGGGTTGAACACTGAAGCTTTCTTT | CASSFTGLNTEAFF | - | TRBV5-8 | - | TRBJ1-1
TGTGCTAGTGGCCAGGGGGGCTGGGTCTATGGCTACACCTTC | CASGQGGWVYGYTF | TRBD1 | TRBV12-5 | - | TRBJ1-2
TGTGCCAGGCCGGGACACCATAGCAATCAGCCCCAGCATTTT | CARPGHHSNQPQHF | - | TRBV21-1 | - | TRBJ1-5
TGTGCCGGGGACAGAAAAAACACTGAAGCTTTCTTT | CAGDRKNTEAFF | TRBD1 | TRBV30 | - | TRBJ1-1
TGTGCCAGCAGGCCCATTTCCGGGGGCTCTGGAAACACCATATATTTT | CASRPISGGSGNTIYF | - | TRBV11-2 | - | TRBJ1-3
TGTGCCAGCAGCTTGGGCGGGACAGGGTCCGGGGAGCTGTTTTTT | CASSLGGTGSGELFF | TRBD1 | TRBV9 | - | TRBJ2-2
TGTGCCAGCAGTGACTCGGGCGGGGCCACTGAAGCTTTCTTT | CASSDSGGATEAFF | - | TRBV6-4 | - | TRBJ1-1
TGTGCCAGCAGCCGAGGAAGACAGGGCACAATCTATGGCTACACCTTC | CASSRGRQGTIYGYTF | TRBD1 | TRBV3-1/TRBV3-2 | once | TRBJ1-2
TGTGCCAGCAGCTTGTATCTGGGCGAGGGTATCTATGGCTACACCTTC | CASSLYLGEGIYGYTF | - | TRBV5-6 | - | TRBJ1-2